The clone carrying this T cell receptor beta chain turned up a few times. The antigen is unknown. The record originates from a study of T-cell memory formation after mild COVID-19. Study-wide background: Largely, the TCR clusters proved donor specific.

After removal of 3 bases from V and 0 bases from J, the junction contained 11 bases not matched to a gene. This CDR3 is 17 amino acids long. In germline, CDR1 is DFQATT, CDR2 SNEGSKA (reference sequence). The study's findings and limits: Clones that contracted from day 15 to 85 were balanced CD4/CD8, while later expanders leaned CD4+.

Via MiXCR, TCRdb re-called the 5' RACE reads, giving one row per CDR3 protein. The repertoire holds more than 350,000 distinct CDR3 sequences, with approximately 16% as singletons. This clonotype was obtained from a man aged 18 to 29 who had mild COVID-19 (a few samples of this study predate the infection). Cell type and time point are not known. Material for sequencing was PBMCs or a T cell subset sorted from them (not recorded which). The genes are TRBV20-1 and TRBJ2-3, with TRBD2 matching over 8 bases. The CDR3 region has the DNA TGCAGTGCTAGGGAACGGGGGGGCCACTCTAGCACAGATACGCAGTATTTT. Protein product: CSARERGGHSSTDTQYF.